A selection of T cell receptor beta chains follows, all from one sample in a study of T cell repertoires in ileal Crohn's disease. The protocol was immunoSEQ multiplex PCR, while the TCRdb copy is restricted to in-frame clones and leaves out a portion. The sample holds approximately 13,000 clones, roughly 85% seen once. The material sequenced was ileal tissue. The receptor set was obtained from an adult with Crohn's disease. Each CDR3 is given with its conserved first and last residue.

j_call v_call cdr3_aa
TRBJ1-1 TRBV29-1 CSGGEGRGTEAFF
TRBJ2-2 TRBV6-4 CASRGANTGELFF
TRBJ1-1 TRBV7-6 CASSSSPGVEAFF
TRBJ2-1 TRBV7-9 CAVNLVSNEQFF
TRBJ2-2 TRBV5-1 CASSLNSGGASGELFF
TRBJ2-7 TRBV27 CATGDRGLGNEQYF
TRBJ2-7 TRBV19 CASSTTDRGHYEQYF
TRBJ1-2 TRBV6-5 CASSYASRGTGYTF
TRBJ2-3 TRBV9 CASSVEGLAGFGTDTQYF
TRBJ2-5 TRBV7-9 CASSLGQGSGETQYF